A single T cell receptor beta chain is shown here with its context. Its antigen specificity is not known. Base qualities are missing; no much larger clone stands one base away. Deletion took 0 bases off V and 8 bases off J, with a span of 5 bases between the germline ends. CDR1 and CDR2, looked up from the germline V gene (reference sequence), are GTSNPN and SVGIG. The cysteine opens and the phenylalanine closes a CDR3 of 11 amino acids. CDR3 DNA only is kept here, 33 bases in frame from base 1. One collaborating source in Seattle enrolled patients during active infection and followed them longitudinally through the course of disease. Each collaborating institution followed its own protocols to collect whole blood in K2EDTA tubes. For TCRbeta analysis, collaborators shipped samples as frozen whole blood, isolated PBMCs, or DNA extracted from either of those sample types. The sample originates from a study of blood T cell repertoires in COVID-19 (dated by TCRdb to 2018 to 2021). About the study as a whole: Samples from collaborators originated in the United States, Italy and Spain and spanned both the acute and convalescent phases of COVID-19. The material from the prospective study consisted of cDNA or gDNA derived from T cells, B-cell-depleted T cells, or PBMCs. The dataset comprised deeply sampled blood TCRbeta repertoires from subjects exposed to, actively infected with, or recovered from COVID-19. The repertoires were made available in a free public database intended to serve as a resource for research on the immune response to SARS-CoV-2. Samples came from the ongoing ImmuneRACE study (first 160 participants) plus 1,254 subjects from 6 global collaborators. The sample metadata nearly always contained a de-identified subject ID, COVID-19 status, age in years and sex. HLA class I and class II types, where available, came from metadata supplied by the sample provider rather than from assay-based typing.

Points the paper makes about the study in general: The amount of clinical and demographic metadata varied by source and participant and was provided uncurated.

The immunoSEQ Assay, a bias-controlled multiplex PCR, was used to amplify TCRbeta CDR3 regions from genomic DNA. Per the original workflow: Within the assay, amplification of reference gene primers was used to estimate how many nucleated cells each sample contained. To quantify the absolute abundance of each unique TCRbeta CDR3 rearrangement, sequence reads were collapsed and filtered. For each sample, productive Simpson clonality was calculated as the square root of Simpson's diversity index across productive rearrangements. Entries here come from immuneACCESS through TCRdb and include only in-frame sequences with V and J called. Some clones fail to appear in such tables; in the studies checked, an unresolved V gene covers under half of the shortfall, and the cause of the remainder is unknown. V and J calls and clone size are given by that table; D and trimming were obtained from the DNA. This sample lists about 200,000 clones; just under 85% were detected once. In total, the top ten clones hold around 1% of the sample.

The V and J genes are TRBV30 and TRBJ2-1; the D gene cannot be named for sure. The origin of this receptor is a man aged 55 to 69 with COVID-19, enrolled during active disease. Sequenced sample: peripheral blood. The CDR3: CAWSVRDEQFF. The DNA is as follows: TGTGCCTGGAGTGTACGCGATGAGCAGTTCTTC. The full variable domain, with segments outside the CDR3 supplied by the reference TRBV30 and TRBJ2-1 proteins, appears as SQTIHQWPATLVQPVGSPLSLECTVEGTSNPNLYWYRQAAGRGLQLLFYSVGIGQISSEVPQNLSASRPQDRQFILSSKKLLLSDSGFYLCAWSVRDEQFFGPGTRLTVL.